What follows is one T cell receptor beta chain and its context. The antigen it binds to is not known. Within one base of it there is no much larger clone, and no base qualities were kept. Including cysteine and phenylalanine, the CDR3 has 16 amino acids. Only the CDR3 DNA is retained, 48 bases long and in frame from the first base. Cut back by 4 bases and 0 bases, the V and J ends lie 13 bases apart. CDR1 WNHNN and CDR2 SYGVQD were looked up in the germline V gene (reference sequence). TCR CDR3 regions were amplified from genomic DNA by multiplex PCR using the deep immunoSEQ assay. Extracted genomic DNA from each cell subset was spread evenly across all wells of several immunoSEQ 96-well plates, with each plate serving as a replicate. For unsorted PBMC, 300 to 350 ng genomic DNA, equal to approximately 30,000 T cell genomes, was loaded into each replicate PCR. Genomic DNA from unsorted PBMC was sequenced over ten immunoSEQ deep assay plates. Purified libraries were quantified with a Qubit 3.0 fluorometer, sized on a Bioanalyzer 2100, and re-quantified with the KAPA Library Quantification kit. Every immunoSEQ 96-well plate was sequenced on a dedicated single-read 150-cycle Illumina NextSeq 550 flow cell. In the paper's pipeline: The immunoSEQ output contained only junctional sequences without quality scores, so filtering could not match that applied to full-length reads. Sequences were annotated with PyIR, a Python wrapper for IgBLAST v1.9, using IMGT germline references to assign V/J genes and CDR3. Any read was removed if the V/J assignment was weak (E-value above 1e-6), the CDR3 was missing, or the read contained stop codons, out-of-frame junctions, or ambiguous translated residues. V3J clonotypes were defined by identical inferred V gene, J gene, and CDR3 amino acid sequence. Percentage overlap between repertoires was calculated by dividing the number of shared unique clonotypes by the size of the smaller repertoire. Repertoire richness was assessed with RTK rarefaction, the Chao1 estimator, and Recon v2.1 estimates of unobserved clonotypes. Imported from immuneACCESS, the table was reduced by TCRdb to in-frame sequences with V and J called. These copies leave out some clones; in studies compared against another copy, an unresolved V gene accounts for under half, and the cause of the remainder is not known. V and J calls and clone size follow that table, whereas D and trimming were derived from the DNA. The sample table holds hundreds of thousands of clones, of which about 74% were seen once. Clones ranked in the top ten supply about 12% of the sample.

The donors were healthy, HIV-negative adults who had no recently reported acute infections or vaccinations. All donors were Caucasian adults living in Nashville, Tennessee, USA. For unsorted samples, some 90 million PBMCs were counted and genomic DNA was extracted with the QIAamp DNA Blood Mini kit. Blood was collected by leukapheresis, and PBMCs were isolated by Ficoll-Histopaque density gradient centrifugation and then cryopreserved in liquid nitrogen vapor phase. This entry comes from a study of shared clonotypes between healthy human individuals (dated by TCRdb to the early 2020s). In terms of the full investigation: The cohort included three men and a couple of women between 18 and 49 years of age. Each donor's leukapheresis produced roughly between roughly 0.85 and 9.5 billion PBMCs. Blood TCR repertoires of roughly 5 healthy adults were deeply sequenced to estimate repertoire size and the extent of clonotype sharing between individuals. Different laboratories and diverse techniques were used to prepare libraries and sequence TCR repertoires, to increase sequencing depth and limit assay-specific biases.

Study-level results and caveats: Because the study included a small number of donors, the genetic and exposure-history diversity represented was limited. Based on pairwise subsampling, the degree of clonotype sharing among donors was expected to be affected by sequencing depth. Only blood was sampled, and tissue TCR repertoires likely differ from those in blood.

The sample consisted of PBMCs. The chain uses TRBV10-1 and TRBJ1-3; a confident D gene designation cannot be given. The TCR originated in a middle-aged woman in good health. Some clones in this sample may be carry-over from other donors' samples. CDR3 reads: CASSVVRRLSGNTIYF. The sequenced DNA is TGCGCCAGCAGTGTGGTCAGAAGGCTCTCTGGAAACACCATATATTTT.